Following are 5 T cell receptor beta chains from one sample sequenced in a study of blood T cell repertoires in COVID-19. Produced via immunoSEQ multiplex PCR; TCRdb's table is partial and in-frame only. Of about 160,000 clones listed, about 87% are singletons. Sequencing was done on a sample of peripheral blood. The receptors shown here come from a woman aged 55-69 years who had recovered from COVID-19.

This clone has just one count. The chain employs TRBV7-9 and TRBJ1-4, with D perhaps TRBD1 (6 bases). The CDR3 is 14 residues long. CDR1 is SEHNR, CDR2 FQNEAQ, per germline (reference sequence). V was pared by 8 bases and J by 6 bases, with 16 bases between. The CDR3 sequence is CASEGLGQHEKLFF. The CDR3 bases are TGTGCCAGCGAAGGACTTGGACAGCATGAAAAACTGTTTTTT.

The chain employs TRBV3-1 (or the pseudogene TRBV3-2) and TRBJ2-3; D is unresolved. CDR1 and CDR2 (germline): LGHDT, YNNKEL (reference sequence). The V gene lost 1 base and the J gene lost 2 bases, with 7 bases spanning the gap. CDR3 length equals 14 residues. The CDR3: CASSQVTNTDTQYF. The CDR3 region has the DNA TGTGCCAGCAGCCAAGTTACTAACACAGATACGCAGTATTTT.

As DNA, the CDR3 is TGCGCCAGCAGCTTGGGGAGGAGGGACAGGAGTTATGGCTACACCTTC. It is translated as CASSLGRRDRSYGYTF. The genes are TRBV5-1 and TRBJ1-2; 8 bases map to TRBD1. Germline values: CDR1 SGHRS, CDR2 YFSETQ. This CDR3 spans 16 amino acids. V lost 0 bases, J lost 5 bases, and 9 bases stayed unmatched.

The chain combines TRBV4-2 with TRBJ2-1, with a tentative D call TRBD2 (5 bases). CDR3 length: 12 residues. Trimming stripped 6 bases from V and 2 bases from J, with 5 bases between. Germline CDR1 LGHNA, CDR2 YNFKEQ. This chain's CDR3 is CASRLAYNEQFF. Written as DNA, the CDR3 is TGTGCCAGCAGACTAGCCTACAATGAGCAGTTCTTC.

The V and J genes are TRBV19 and TRBJ1-5; a possible D gene is TRBD1 (5 bases). The CDR3 loop spans 14 amino acids. The V gene lost 6 bases and the J gene lost 2 bases, with 11 bases spanning the gap. Per germline, CDR1 LNHDA and CDR2 SQIVND (reference sequence). CDR3 sequence (DNA): TGTGCCAGTAGCCCCGTAGGGGGCAATCAGCCCCAGCATTTT. This translates into CASSPVGGNQPQHF.